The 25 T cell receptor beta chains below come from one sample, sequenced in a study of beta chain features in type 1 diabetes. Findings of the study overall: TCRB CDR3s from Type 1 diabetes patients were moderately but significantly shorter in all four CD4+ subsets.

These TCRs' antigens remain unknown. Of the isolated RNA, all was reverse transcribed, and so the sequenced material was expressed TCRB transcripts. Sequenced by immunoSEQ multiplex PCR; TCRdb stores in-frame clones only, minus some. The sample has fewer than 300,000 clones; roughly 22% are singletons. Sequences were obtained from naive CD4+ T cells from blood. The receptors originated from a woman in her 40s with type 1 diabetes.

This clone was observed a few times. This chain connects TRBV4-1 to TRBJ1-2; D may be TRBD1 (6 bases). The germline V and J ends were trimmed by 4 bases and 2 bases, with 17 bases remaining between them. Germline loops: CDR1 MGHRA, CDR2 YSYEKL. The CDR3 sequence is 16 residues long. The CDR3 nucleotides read TGCGCCAGCAGCCGCGCAAGGACAGCGTCCAACTATGGCTACACCTTC. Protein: CASSRARTASNYGYTF.

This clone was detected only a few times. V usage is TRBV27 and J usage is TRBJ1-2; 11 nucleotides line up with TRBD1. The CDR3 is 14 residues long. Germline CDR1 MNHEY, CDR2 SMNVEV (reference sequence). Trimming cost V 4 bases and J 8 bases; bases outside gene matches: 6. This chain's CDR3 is CASSSGQGAGGYTF. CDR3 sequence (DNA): TGTGCCAGCAGTTCTGGACAGGGGGCGGGGGGCTACACCTTC.

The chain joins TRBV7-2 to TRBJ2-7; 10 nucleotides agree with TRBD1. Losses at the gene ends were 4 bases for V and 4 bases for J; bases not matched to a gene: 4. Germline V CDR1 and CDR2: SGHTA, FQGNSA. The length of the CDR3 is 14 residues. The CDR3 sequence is CASSSTGGLYEQYF. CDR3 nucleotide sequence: TGTGCCAGCAGCTCGACAGGGGGCCTGTACGAGCAGTACTTC. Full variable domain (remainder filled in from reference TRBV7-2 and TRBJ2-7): GAGVSQSPSNKVTEKGKDVELRCDPISGHTALYWYRQSLGQGLEFLIYFQGNSAPDKSGLPSDRFSAERTGGSVSTLTIQRTQQEDSAVYLCASSSTGGLYEQYFGPGTRLTVT.

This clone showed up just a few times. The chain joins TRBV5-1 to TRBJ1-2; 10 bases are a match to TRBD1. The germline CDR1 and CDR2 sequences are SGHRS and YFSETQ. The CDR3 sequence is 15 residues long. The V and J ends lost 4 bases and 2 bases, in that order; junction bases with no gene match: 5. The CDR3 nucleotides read TGCGCCAGCAGCGGGACGGGACAGGGGAACTATGGCTACACCTTC. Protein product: CASSGTGQGNYGYTF.

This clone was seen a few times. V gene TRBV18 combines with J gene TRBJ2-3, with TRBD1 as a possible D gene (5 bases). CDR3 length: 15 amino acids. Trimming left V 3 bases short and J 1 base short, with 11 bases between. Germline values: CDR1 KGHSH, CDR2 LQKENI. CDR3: CASSPQDTGTDTQYF. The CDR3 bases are TGTGCCAGCTCACCCCAGGACACGGGCACAGATACGCAGTATTTT.

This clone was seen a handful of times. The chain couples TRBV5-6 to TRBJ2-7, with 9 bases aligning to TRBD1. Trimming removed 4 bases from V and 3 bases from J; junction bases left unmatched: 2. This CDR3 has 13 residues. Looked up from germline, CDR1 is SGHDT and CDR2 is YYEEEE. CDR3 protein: CASSRQGVYEQYF. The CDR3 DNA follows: TGTGCCAGCAGCCGACAGGGGGTCTACGAGCAGTACTTC.

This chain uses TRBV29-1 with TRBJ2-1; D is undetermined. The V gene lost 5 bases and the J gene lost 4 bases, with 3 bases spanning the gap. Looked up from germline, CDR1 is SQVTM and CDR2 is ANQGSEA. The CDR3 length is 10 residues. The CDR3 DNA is TGCAGCGTTCTGTACAATGAGCAGTTCTTC. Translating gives CSVLYNEQFF.

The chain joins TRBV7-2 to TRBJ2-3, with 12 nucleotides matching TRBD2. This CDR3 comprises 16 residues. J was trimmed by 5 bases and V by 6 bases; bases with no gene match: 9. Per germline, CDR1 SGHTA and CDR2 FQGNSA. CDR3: CASRSRLAGEVDTQYF. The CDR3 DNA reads TGTGCCAGCAGGTCTCGACTAGCGGGAGAGGTAGATACGCAGTATTTT.

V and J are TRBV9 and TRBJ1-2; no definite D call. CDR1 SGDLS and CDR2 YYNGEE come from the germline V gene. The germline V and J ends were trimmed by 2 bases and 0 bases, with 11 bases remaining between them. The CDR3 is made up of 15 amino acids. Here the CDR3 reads CASSVVPGANYGYTF. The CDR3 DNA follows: TGTGCCAGCAGCGTGGTGCCCGGAGCTAACTATGGCTACACCTTC.

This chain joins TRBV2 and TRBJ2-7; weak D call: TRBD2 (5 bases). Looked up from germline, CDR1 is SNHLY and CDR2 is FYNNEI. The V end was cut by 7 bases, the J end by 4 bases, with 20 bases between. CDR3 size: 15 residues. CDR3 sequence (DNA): TGTGCCAGCACCAACCCCCTCCAGCGGAGATACGAGCAGTACTTC. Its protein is CASTNPLQRRYEQYF.

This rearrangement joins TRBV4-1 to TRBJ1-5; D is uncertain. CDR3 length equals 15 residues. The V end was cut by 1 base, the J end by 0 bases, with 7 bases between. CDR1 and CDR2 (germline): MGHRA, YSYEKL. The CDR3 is CASSQAGYSNQPQHF. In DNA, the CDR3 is TGCGCCAGCAGCCAAGCCGGGTATAGCAATCAGCCCCAGCATTTT.

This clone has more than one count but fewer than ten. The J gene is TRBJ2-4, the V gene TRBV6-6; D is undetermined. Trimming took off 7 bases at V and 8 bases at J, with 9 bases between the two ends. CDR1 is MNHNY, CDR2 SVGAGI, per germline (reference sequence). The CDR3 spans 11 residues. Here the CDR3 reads CASTPGYIQYF. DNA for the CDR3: TGTGCCAGCACCCCAGGATACATTCAGTACTTC.

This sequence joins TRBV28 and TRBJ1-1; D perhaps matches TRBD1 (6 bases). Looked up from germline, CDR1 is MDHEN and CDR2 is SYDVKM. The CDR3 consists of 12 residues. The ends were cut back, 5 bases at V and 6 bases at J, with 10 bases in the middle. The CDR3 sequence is CASSQDRPEAFF. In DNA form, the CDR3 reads TGTGCCAGCAGTCAGGACAGACCTGAAGCTTTCTTT.

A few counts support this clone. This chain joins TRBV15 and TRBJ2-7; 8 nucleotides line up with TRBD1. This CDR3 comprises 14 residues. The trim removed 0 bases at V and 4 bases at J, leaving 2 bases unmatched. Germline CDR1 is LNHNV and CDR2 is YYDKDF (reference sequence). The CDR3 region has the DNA TGTGCCACCAGCAGAGAAGGACAGGGATACGAGCAGTACTTC. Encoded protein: CATSREGQGYEQYF.

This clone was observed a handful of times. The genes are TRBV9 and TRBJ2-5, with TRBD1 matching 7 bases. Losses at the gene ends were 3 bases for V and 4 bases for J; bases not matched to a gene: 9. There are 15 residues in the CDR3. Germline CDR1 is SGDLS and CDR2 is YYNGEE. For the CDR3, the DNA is TGTGCCAGCAGCGAGGGGGCAAGGGAAGGAGAGACCCAGTACTTC. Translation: CASSEGAREGETQYF.

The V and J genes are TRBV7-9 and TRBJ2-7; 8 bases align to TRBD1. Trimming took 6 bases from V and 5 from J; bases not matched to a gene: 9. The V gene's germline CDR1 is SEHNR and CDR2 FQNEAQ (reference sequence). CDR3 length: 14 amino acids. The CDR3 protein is CASRSTGGSDEQYF. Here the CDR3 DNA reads TGTGCCAGCAGATCAACAGGGGGGAGCGACGAGCAGTACTTC.

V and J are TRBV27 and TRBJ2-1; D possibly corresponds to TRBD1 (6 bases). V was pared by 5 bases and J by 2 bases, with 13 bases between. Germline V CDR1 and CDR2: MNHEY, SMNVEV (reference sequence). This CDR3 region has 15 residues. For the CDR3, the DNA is TGTGCCAGCAGTCCTTTGGGACATACCTACAATGAGCAGTTCTTC. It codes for CASSPLGHTYNEQFF.

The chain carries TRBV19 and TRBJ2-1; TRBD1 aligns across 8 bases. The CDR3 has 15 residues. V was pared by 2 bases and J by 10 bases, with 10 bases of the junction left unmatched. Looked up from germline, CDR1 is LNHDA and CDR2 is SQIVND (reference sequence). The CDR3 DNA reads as TGTGCCAGTAGTATAAGGCAGGGGGCGCAAAACGAGCAGTTCTTC. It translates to CASSIRQGAQNEQFF.

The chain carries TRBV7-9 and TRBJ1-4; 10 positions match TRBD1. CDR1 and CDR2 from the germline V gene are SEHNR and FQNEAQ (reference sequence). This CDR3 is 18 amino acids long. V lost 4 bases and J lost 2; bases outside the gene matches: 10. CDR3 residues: CASSSTWDRGPTNEKLFF. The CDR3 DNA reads TGTGCCAGCAGCTCGACTTGGGACAGGGGCCCGACTAATGAAAAACTGTTTTTT.

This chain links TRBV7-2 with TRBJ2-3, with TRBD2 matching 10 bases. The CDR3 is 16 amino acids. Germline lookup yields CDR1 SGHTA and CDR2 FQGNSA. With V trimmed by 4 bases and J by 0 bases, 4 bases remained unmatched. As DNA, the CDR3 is TGTGCCAGCAGCTCATCTAGCGGGAGCAGCACAGATACGCAGTATTTT. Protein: CASSSSSGSSTDTQYF.

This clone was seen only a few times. CDR3 sequence: CASRTRTGESDEQYF. DNA for the CDR3: TGCGCCAGCAGAACCAGGACAGGGGAGAGCGACGAGCAGTACTTC. The chain recombines TRBV5-1 with TRBJ2-7; 9 bases line up with TRBD1. Trimming took 5 bases from V and 5 from J; bases not matched to a gene: 11. CDR3 length equals 15 residues. Germline CDR1 is SGHRS and CDR2 is YFSETQ.

CDR3 region: CASSVTSGPYNEQFF. The CDR3 DNA reads as TGTGCCAGCAGCGTTACTAGCGGACCCTACAATGAGCAGTTCTTC. The rearrangement joins TRBV9 to TRBJ2-1; 8 bases are a match to TRBD2. The V segment lost 2 bases and the J segment 2 bases; nucleotides outside the gene matches: 3. Looked up from germline, CDR1 is SGDLS and CDR2 is YYNGEE. The CDR3 spans 15 residues.

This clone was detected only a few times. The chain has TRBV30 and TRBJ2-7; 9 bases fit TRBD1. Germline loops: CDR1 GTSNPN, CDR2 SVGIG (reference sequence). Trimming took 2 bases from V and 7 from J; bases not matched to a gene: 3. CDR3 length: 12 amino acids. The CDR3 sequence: CAWSPTGGEQYF. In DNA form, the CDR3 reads TGTGCCTGGAGTCCGACAGGGGGAGAGCAGTACTTC.

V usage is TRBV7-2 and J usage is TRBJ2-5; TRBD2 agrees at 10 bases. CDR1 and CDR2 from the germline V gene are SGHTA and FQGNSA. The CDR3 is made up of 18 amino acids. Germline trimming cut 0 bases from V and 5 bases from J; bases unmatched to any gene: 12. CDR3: CASSLARGSGGPGETQYF. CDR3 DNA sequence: TGTGCCAGCAGCTTAGCTCGGGGTAGCGGGGGGCCCGGGGAGACCCAGTACTTC. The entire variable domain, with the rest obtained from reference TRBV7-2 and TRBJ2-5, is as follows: GAGVSQSPSNKVTEKGKDVELRCDPISGHTALYWYRQSLGQGLEFLIYFQGNSAPDKSGLPSDRFSAERTGGSVSTLTIQRTQQEDSAVYLCASSLARGSGGPGETQYFGPGTRLLVL.

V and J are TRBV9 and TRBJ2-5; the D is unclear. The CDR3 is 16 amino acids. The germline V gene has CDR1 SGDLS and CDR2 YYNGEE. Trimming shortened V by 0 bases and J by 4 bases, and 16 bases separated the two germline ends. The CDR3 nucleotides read TGTGCCAGCAGCGTAGGTTCCGCCAGGTCACGAGAGACCCAGTACTTC. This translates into CASSVGSARSRETQYF.